Included here is one T cell receptor beta chain sequence, with context. This clonotype showed up just a few times. Its antigen specificity is not known. No base qualities exist here, and no much larger clone lies one base off it. This specimen comes from a study of identical twins (dated by TCRdb to between 2015 and 2016). Some background on the complete study: To test whether fetal clonotypes persist, the study used deep sequencing on TCR alpha and beta repertoires from monozygotic twins, unrelated adults of various ages, and cord blood. To rule out contamination, replicate twin experiments were performed at different times with different library preparation protocols.

Every donor in the study was a healthy Caucasian. Three pairs of female monozygotic twins, all aged about 18 to 30 years, were included in the twin cohort. CD4+ and CD8+ T cell populations were isolated with positive isolation kits from Invitrogen. CDR1 and CDR2, per the germline V gene, are SGHTA and FQGNSA. V is shortened by 0 bases, J by 4 bases, and the region joining them spans 9 bases. The CDR3 numbers 15 residues from cysteine through phenylalanine. The retained sequence is limited to the CDR3, 45 bases, with the frame set at the first base. What the research found in general, with its limitations: Conclusions relied on cross-sectional statistical analysis, since the same donors could not be followed over many years. A weaker excess of twin sharing was found in beta out-of-frame sequences because the signal-to-noise ratio was lowered by fewer shared sequences. Zero-insertion analyses could be partly confounded by invariant T cells such as MAIT and iNKT, though diverse VJ usage argued against such confounding for most clonotypes. Out-of-frame TCR alpha sharing in monozygotic twins was systematically underestimated by recombination models, whereas sharing between unrelated individuals was in agreement with the recombination models. Compared with coincidental sharing between unrelated individuals, an excess of low generation-probability sequences was observed among out-of-frame TCR alpha sequences shared between twins. Fewer insertions were carried by abundant cord blood beta clonotypes, a similar but weaker trend appeared in young adult naive repertoires, and no such trend appeared in memory repertoires.

The library relied on 5' RACE. The reads were generated on an Illumina HiSeq 2000. Template switching introduced a universal primer binding site; the final cDNA contained a unique molecular identifier, enabling accurate counting of TCR cDNA molecules. First-strand cDNA for TCR alpha and beta chains was synthesized from specific primers in the conserved constant-segment region. To control for contamination, every cDNA library carried two barcodes: a SMART-Mk sample barcode plus Illumina barcodes. TruSeq adapter sequences along with Illumina sample barcodes were introduced in two successive PCR steps. Sequencing of the TCR alpha and beta cDNA libraries was done on the Illumina HiSeq platform using custom primers. In the authors' own workflow: Unique molecular identifiers were extracted from raw reads with MiGEC, and CDR3 positions were determined with MiXCR. Recombination models were inferred per individual with the repgenHMM and IGoR tools using an EM algorithm. The tcR package in R was used for shared clonotype analysis, with sharing normalized by the product of cloneset sizes. To study raw recombination without the effects of thymic and clonal selection, out-of-frame nonproductive sequences were analyzed. TCRdb reanalyzed the raw reads on its own, using fastp at Q25 for trimming and MiXCR for clone calling, and kept in-frame beta chains. Rows matching on CDR3 protein sequence are summarized as one entry with the most common DNA and genes. These V and J calls derive from TCRdb rather than the authors' analysis. The sample contains around 500,000 distinct CDR3 sequences, 13% to 15% of them found a single time. In total, the top ten clones hold approximately 0.52% of the sample.

The sample also formed part of further work on yellow fever vaccine responses in identical twins. As described in the second report: The authors reported that the T cell response to vaccination in identical twins appeared partly convergent and partly personalized. In the study, vaccine-responding T cell clones were precisely tracked in identical twins.

What was sequenced was CD4+ T cells sorted from blood. Here the chain combines TRBV7-2 and TRBJ2-2; the D gene cannot be resolved reliably. This clonotype originated in a woman between 18 and 30 years old in good health. The CDR3 protein sequence reads: CASSLALTGTGELFF. Here is the DNA: TGTGCCAGCAGCTTAGCGCTAACGGGCACCGGGGAGCTGTTTTTT.